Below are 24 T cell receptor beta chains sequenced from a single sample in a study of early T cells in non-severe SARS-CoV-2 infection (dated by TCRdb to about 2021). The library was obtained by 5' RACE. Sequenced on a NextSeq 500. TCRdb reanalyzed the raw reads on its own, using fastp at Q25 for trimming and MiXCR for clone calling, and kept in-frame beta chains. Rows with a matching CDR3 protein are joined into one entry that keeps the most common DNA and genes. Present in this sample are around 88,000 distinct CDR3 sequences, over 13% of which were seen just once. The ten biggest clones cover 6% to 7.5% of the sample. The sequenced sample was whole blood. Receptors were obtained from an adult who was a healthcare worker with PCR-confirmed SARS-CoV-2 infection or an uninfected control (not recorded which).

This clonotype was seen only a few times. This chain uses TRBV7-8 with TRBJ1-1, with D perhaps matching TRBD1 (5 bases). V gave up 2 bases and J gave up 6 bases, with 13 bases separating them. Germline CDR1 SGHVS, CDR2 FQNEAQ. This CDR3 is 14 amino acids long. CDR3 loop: CASSLQGVIAEAFF. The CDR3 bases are TGTGCCAGCAGCTTACAGGGCGTTATCGCTGAAGCTTTCTTT.

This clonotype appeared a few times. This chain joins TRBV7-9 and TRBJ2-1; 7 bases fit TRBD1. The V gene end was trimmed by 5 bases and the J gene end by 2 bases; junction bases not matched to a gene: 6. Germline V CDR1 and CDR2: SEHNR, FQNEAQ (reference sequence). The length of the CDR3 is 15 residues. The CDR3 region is CASSIHRGAYNEQFF. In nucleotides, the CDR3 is TGTGCCAGCAGCATCCACAGGGGTGCCTACAATGAGCAGTTCTTC.

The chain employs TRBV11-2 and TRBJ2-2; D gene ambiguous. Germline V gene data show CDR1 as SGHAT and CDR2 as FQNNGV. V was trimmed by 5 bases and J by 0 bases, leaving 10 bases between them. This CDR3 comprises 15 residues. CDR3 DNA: TGTGCCAGCAGCGGGGTAGTCTCGAACACCGGGGAGCTGTTTTTT. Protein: CASSGVVSNTGELFF.

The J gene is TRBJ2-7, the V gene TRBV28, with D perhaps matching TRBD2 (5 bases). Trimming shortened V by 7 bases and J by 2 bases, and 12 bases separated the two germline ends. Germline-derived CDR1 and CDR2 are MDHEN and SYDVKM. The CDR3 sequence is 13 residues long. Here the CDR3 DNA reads TGTGCCAGCACCGGCGGGCCTACCTACGAGCAGTACTTC. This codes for CASTGGPTYEQYF.

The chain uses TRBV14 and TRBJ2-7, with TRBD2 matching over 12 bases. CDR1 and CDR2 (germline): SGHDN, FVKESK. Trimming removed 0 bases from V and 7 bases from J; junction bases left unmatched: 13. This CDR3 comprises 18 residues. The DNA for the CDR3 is TGTGCCAGCAGCCAAGAAGTTCAGACTAGCGGGAGCTTTTTGGAGCAGTACTTC. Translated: CASSQEVQTSGSFLEQYF.

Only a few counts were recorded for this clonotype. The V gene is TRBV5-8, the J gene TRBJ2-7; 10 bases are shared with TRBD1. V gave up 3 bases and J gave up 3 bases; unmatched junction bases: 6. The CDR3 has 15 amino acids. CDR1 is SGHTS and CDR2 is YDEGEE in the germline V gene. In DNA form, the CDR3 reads TGTGCCAGCAGCTCGGGACAGGGGTGGCTCTACGAGCAGTACTTC. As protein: CASSSGQGWLYEQYF.

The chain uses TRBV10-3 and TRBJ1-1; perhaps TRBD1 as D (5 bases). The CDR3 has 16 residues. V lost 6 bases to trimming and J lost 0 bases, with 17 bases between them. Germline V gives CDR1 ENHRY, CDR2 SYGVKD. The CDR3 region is CAISSWGGRMNTEAFF. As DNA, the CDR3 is TGTGCCATCAGCTCATGGGGGGGTCGGATGAACACTGAAGCTTTCTTT.

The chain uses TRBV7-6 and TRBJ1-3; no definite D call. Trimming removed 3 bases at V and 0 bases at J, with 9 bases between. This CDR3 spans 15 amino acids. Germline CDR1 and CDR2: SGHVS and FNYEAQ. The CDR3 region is CASSLFPSSGNTIYF. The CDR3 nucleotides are TGTGCCAGCAGCTTGTTCCCTTCCTCTGGAAACACCATATATTTT.

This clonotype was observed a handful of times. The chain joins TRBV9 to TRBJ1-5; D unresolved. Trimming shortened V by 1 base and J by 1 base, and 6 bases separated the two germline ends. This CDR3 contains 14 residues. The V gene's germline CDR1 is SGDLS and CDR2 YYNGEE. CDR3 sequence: CASSVLDSNQPQHF. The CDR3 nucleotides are TGTGCCAGCAGCGTACTGGACAGCAATCAGCCCCAGCATTTT. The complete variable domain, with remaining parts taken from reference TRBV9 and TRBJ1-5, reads DSGVTQTPKHLITATGQRVTLRCSPRSGDLSVYWYQQSLDQGLQFLIQYYNGEERAKGNILERFSAQQFPDLHSELNLSSLELGDSALYFCASSVLDSNQPQHFGDGTRLSIL.

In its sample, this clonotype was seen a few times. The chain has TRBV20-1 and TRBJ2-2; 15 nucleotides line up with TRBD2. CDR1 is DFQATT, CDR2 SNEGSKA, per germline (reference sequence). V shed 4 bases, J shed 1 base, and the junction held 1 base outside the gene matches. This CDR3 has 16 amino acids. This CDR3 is CSAKGLAGGNTGELFF. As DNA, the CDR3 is TGCAGTGCTAAGGGACTAGCGGGAGGGAACACCGGGGAGCTGTTTTTT.

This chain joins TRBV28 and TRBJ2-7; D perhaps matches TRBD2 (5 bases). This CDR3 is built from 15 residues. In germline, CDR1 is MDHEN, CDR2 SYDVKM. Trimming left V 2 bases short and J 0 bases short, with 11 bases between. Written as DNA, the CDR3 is TGTGCCAGCAGTTTAGTGGCCGGGATCTCCTACGAGCAGTACTTC. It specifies CASSLVAGISYEQYF.

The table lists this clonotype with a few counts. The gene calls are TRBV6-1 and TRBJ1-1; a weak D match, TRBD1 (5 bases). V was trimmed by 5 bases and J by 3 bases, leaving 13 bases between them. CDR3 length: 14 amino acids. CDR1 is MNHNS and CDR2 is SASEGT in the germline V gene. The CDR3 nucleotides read TGTGCCAGCAGTAGATCCCAGGGCCACACTGAAGCTTTCTTT. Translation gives CASSRSQGHTEAFF.

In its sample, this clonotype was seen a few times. In nucleotides, the CDR3 is TGTGCCAGCAGCCACCCTCTCGACAGGGTTGGGACCCAGTACTTC. Protein sequence: CASSHPLDRVGTQYF. The chain uses TRBV3-1 and TRBJ2-5, with 7 bases matching TRBD1. From germline, CDR1 is LGHDT and CDR2 YNNKEL (reference sequence). J was trimmed by 7 bases and V by 3 bases; bases with no gene match: 11. The CDR3 totals 15 residues.

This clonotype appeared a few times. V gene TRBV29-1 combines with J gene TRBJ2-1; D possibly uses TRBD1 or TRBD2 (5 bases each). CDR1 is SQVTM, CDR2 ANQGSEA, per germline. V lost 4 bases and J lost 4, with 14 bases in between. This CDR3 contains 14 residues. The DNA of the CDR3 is TGCAGCGTTGGAACGGGGACCCTATACAATGAGCAGTTCTTC. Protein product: CSVGTGTLYNEQFF.

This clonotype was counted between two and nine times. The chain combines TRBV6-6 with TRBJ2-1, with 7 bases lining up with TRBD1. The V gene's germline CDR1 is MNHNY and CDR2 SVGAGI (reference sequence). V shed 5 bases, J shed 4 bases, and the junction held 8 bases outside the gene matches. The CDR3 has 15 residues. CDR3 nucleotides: TGTGCCAGCAGTACCGTAGTGACAGGGTACAATGAGCAGTTCTTC. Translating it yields CASSTVVTGYNEQFF.

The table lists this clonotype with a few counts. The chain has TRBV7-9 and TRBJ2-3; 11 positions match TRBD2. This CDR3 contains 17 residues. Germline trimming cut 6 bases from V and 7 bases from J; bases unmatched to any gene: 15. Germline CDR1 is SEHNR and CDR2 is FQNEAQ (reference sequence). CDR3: CASSLPPLAGERNTQYF. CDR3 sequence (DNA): TGTGCCAGCAGTCTCCCCCCACTAGCGGGAGAACGAAATACGCAGTATTTT.

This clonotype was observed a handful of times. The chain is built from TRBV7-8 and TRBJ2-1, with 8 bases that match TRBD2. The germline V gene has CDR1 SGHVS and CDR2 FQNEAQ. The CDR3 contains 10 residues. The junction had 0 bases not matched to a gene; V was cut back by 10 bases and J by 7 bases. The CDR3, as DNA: TGTGCCACGGGGGGGAATGAGCAGTTCTTC. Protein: CATGGNEQFF.

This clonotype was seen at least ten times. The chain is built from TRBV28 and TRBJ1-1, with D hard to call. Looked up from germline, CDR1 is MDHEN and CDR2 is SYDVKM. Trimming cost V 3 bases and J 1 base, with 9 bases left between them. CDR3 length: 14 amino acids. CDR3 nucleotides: TGTGCCAGCAGTTTGGTACAGACGAACACTGAAGCTTTCTTT. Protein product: CASSLVQTNTEAFF.

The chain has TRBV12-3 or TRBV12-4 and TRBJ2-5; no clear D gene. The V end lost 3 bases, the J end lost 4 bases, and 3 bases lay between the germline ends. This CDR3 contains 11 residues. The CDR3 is CASSFTETQYF. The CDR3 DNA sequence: TGTGCCAGCAGTTTTACAGAGACCCAGTACTTC.

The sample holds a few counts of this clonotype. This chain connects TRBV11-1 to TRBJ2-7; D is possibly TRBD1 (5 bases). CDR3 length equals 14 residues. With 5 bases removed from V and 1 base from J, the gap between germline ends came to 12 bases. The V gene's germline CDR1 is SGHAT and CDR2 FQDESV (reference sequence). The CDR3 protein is CASSPRTKSYEQYF. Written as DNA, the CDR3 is TGTGCCAGCAGCCCCCGGACAAAGTCCTACGAGCAGTACTTC.

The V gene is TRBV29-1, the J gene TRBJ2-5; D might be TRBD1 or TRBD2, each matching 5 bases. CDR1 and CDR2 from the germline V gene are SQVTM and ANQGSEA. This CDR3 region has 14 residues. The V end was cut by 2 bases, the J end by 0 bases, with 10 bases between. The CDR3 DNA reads TGCAGCGTTGAACCTCCGGGACACCAAGAGACCCAGTACTTC. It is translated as CSVEPPGHQETQYF.

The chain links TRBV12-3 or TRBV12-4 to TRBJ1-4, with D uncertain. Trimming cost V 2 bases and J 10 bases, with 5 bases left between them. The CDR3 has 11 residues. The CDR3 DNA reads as TGTGCCAGCAGTTTACAGCGAAAACTGTTTTTT. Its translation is CASSLQRKLFF.

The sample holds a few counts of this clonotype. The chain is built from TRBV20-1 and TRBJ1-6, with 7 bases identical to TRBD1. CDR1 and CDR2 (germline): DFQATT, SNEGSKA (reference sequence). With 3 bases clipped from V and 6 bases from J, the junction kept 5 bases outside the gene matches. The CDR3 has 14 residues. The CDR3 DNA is TGCAGTGCTAGGGGACAGTCGTCTAATTCACCCCTCCACTTT. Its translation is CSARGQSSNSPLHF.

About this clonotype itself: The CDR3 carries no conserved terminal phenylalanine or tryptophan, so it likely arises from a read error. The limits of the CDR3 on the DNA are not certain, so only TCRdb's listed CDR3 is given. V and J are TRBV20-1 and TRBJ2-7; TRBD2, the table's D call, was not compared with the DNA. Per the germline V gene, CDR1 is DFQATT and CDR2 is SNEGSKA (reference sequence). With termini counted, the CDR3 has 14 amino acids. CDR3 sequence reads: CSAREGASGTLRGD.